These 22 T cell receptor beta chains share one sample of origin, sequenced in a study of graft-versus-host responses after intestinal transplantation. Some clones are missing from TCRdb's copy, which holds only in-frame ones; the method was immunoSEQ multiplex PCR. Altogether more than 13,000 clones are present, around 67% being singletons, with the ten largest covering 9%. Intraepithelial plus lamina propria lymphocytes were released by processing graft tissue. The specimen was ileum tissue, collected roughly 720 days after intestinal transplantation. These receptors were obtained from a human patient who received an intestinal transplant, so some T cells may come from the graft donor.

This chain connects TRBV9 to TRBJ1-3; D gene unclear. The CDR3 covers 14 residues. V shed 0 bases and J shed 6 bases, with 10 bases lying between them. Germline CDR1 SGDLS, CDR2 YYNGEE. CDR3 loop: CASSVGVHENTIYF. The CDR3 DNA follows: TGTGCCAGCAGCGTAGGCGTGCACGAAAACACCATATATTTT.

Here the CDR3 reads CASSYSSQPDLQYF. The CDR3 bases are TGTGCCAGCAGTTACTCGAGCCAACCCGATCTGCAGTATTTT. V usage is TRBV6-6 and J usage is TRBJ2-3; D is uncertain. The V gene's germline CDR1 is MNHNY and CDR2 SVGAGI (reference sequence). This CDR3 comprises 14 residues. Trimming left V 0 bases short and J 11 bases short, with 15 bases between.

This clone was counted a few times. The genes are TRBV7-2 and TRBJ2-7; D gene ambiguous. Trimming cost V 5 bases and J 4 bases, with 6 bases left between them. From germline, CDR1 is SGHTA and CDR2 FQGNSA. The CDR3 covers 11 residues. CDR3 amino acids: CASSLYYEQYF. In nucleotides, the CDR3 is TGTGCCAGCAGCCTTTATTACGAGCAGTACTTC.

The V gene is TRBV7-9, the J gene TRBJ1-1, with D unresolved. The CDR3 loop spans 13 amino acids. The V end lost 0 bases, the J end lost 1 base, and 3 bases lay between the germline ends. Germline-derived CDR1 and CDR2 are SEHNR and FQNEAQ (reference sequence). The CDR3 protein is CASSLAANTEAFF. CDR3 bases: TGTGCCAGCAGCTTAGCGGCGAACACTGAAGCTTTCTTT.

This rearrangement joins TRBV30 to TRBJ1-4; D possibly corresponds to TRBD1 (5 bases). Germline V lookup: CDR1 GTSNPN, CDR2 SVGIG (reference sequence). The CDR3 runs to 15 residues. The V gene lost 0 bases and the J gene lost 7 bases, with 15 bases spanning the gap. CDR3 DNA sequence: TGTGCCTGGAGTGTACTCCCAGGGTCGGGTGAAAAACTGTTTTTT. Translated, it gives CAWSVLPGSGEKLFF.

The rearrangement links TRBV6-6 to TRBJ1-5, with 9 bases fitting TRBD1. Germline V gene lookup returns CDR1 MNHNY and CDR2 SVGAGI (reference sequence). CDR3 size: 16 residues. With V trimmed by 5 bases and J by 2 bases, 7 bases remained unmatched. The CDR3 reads CASSRDRAGRNQPQHF. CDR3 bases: TGTGCCAGCAGTAGGGACAGGGCTGGGCGCAATCAGCCCCAGCATTTT.

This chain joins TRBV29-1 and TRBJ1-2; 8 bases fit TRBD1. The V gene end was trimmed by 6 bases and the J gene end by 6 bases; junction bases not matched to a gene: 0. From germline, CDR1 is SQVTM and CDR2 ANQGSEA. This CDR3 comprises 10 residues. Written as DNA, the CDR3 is TGCAGCGTGACAGGGGATGGCTACACCTTC. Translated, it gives CSVTGDGYTF.

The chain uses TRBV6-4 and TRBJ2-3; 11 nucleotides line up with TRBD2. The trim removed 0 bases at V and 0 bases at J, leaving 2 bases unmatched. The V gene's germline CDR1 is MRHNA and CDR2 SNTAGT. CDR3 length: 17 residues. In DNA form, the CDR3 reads TGTGCCAGCAGTGACTCTAGCGGGGGGGCTAGCACAGATACGCAGTATTTT. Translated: CASSDSSGGASTDTQYF.

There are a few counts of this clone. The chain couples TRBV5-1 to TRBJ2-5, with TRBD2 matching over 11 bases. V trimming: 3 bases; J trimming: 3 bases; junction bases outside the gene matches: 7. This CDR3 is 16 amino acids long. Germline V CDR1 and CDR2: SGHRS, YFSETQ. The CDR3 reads CASSSRLAGLEETQYF. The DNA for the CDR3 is TGCGCCAGCAGCTCACGACTAGCGGGGTTGGAAGAGACCCAGTACTTC. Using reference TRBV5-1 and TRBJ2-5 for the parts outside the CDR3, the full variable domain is KAGVTQTPRYLIKTRGQQVTLSCSPISGHRSVSWYQQTPGQGLQFLFEYFSETQRNKGNFPGRFSGRQFSNSRSEMNVSTLELGDSALYLCASSSRLAGLEETQYFGPGTRLLVL.

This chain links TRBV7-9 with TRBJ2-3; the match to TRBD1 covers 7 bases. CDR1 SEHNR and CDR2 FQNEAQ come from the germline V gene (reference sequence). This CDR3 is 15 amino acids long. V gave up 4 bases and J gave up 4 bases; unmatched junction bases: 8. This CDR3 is CASSSTDRAPDTQYF. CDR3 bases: TGTGCCAGCAGCTCCACCGACAGGGCTCCAGATACGCAGTATTTT.

The CDR3 reads CASSRAGRYGYTF. DNA for the CDR3: TGTGCCAGCAGCCGAGCGGGGAGGTATGGCTACACCTTC. V usage is TRBV14 and J usage is TRBJ1-2, with D unresolved. The germline CDR1 and CDR2 sequences are SGHDN and FVKESK. The V gene lost 4 bases and the J gene lost 5 bases, with 11 bases spanning the gap. This CDR3 is built from 13 residues.

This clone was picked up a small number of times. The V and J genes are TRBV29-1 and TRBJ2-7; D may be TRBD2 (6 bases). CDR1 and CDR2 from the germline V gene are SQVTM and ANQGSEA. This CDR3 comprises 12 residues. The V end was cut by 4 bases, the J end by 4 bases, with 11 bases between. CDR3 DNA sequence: TGCAGCGTTGGGCGGGACCCTTACGAGCAGTACTTC. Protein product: CSVGRDPYEQYF.

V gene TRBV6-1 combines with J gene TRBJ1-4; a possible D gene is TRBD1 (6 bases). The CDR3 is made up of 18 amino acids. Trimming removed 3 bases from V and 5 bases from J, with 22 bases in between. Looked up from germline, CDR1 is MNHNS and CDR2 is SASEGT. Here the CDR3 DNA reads TGTGCCAGCAGTGATATCGGCCGAGGGGGGGTCGGGAATGAAAAACTGTTTTTT. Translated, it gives CASSDIGRGGVGNEKLFF.

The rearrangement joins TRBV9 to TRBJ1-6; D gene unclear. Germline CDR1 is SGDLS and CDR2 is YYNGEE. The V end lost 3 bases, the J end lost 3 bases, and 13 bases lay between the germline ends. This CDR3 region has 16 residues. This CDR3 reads CASSANDGGYNSPLHF. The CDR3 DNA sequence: TGTGCCAGCAGCGCCAATGACGGAGGCTATAATTCACCCCTCCACTTT.

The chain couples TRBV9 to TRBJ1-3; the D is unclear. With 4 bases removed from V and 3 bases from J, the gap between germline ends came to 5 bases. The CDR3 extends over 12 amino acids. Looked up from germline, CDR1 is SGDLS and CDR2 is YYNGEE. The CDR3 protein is CASSPIGNTIYF. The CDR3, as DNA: TGTGCCAGCAGCCCAATTGGAAACACCATATATTTT.

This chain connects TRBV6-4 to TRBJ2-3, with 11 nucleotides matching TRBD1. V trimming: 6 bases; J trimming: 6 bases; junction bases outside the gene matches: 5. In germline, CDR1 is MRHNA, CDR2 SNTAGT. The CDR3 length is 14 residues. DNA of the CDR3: TGTGCCAGCAGCCCCGGACAGGGGGCGGATACGCAGTATTTT. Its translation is CASSPGQGADTQYF.

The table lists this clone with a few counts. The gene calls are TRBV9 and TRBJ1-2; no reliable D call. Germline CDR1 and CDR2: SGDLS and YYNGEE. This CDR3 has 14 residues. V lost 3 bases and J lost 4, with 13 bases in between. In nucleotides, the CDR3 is TGTGCCAGCAGCGCCATGGGAGGACCCTATGGCTACACCTTC. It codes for CASSAMGGPYGYTF.

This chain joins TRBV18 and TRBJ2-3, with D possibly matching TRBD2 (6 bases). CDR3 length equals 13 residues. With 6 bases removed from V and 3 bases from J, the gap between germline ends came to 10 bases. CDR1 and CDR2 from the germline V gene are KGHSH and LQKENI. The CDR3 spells CASSRDPTDTQYF. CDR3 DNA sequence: TGTGCCAGCTCGCGGGACCCTACAGATACGCAGTATTTT.

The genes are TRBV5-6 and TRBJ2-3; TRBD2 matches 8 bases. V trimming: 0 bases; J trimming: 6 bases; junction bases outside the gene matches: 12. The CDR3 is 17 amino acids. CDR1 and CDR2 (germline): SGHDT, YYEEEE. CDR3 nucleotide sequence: TGTGCCAGCAGCTTGGGGGAAACTAGGCTAGCGGGTGATACGCAGTATTTT. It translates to CASSLGETRLAGDTQYF.

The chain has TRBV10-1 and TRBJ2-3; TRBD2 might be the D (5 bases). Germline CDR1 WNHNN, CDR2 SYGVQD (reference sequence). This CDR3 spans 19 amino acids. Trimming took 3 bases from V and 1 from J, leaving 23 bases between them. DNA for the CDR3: TGCGCCAGCAGTGACCCCGGGCCTACGGGGATACTCGGCACAGATACGCAGTATTTT. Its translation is CASSDPGPTGILGTDTQYF.

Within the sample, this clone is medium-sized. The CDR3 region is CASSDSGQGADTQYF. DNA for the CDR3: TGTGCCAGCAGTGACTCGGGACAGGGGGCAGATACGCAGTATTTT. The chain couples TRBV6-4 to TRBJ2-3, with 11 bases lining up with TRBD1. The CDR3 has 15 amino acids. The junction had 0 bases not matched to a gene; V was cut back by 0 bases and J by 4 bases. The germline CDR1 and CDR2 sequences are MRHNA and SNTAGT.

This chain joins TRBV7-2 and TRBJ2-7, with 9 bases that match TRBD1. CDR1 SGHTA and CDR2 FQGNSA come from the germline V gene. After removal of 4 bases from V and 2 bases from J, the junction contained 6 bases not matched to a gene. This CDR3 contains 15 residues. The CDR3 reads CASSSGQGLPYEQYF. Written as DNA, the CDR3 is TGTGCCAGCAGCTCGGGACAGGGCCTTCCCTACGAGCAGTACTTC.